Each of the 18 T cell receptor beta chains below was sequenced from the same sample in a study of T-cell reconstitution after alpha-beta-depleted transplantation in children. Unique molecular identifiers were incorporated during preparation of the TCRbeta library. TCRdb reprocessed the PCR reads via MiXCR and lists one record per CDR3 protein. The table has over 400,000 distinct CDR3 sequences, about 40% seen once. This sample comprised PBMCs, obtained before TCRalphabeta/CD19-depleted stem cell transplant. The receptors here all came from a girl aged 2 to 9 with aplastic anemia, due to receive a stem cell transplant.

This chain joins TRBV5-5 and TRBJ1-5; D gene uncertain. This CDR3 comprises 12 residues. The V end was cut by 4 bases, the J end by 4 bases, with 6 bases between. Germline V lookup: CDR1 SGHKS, CDR2 YYEKEE (reference sequence). The CDR3 reads CASSTGNQPQHF. The CDR3 DNA reads as TGTGCCAGCAGCACTGGGAATCAGCCCCAGCATTTT.

This clonotype was recorded a few times. The rearrangement uses TRBV29-1 and TRBJ2-3, with D tentatively TRBD1 (5 bases). V shed 4 bases and J shed 2 bases, with 13 bases lying between them. The CDR3 sequence is 14 residues long. Germline V gene lookup returns CDR1 SQVTM and CDR2 ANQGSEA. The DNA for the CDR3 is TGCAGCGTTGGCCCGGACAACCCCACAGATACGCAGTATTTT. It translates to CSVGPDNPTDTQYF.

This clonotype appeared a few times. The chain recombines TRBV7-9 with TRBJ2-7; 8 bases are a match to TRBD2. The CDR3 covers 15 residues. Trimming at V came to 5 bases and at J to 7 bases, leaving 13 bases not matched to a gene. Germline V gives CDR1 SEHNR, CDR2 FQNEAQ (reference sequence). CDR3 loop: CASSRASGGKGEQYF. The CDR3 DNA is TGTGCCAGCAGCCGCGCGTCGGGAGGGAAGGGGGAGCAGTACTTC.

V gene TRBV18 combines with J gene TRBJ2-1; D is perhaps TRBD1 or TRBD2 (5 bases each). CDR1 is KGHSH and CDR2 is LQKENI in the germline V gene. Trimming removed 5 bases from V and 10 bases from J, with 9 bases in between. The CDR3 consists of 11 residues. The chain's CDR3 is CASSNRGEQFF. Here the CDR3 DNA reads TGTGCCAGCTCAAACCGGGGCGAGCAGTTCTTC.

This clonotype was detected many times. The V call is TRBV10-1, the J call TRBJ1-2; TRBD1 agrees at 8 bases. CDR1 WNHNN and CDR2 SYGVQD come from the germline V gene (reference sequence). V was pared by 2 bases and J by 5 bases, with 7 bases of the junction left unmatched. The CDR3 runs 15 residues. For the CDR3, the DNA is TGCGCCAGCAGTGAGGACAGGGGCCAGGCTTATGGCTACACCTTC. It yields the protein CASSEDRGQAYGYTF.

This chain's CDR3 is CSVAGRASYEQYF. The CDR3, as DNA: TGCAGCGTTGCCGGGAGGGCCTCCTACGAGCAGTACTTC. This sequence joins TRBV29-1 and TRBJ2-7; 8 nucleotides align to TRBD2. The CDR3 totals 13 residues. V was pared by 4 bases and J by 0 bases, with 2 bases of the junction left unmatched. Per germline, CDR1 SQVTM and CDR2 ANQGSEA.

The rearrangement joins TRBV13 to TRBJ2-7, with unresolved D. Germline CDR1 PRHDT, CDR2 FYEKMQ (reference sequence). V lost 3 bases, J lost 3 bases, and 12 bases lay in between. This CDR3 is 14 amino acids long. The CDR3 region is CASSLSGKVYEQYF. The CDR3 DNA reads as TGTGCCAGCAGCTTGAGTGGTAAGGTCTACGAGCAGTACTTC.

A few counts support this clonotype. This sequence joins TRBV18 and TRBJ1-1; the D is unclear. V dropped 5 bases and J dropped 3 bases, with 10 bases sitting between them. CDR3 length equals 13 residues. The germline V gene encodes CDR1 KGHSH and CDR2 LQKENI. The CDR3 DNA reads TGTGCCAGCTCAGGCCAGACCCACACTGAAGCTTTCTTT. As protein: CASSGQTHTEAFF.

This clonotype is medium-sized in the sample. The V call is TRBV9, the J call TRBJ2-1, with D perhaps matching TRBD1 (6 bases). Germline V gives CDR1 SGDLS, CDR2 YYNGEE. Trimming shortened V by 0 bases and J by 9 bases, and 10 bases separated the two germline ends. There are 13 residues in the CDR3. CDR3 sequence reads: CASSVVSRGEQFF. CDR3 bases: TGTGCCAGCAGCGTAGTCTCCAGGGGTGAGCAGTTCTTC.

The chain is built from TRBV7-9 and TRBJ2-1; 9 bases map to TRBD1. Germline V lookup: CDR1 SEHNR, CDR2 FQNEAQ (reference sequence). This CDR3 has 16 residues. Trimming took 4 bases from V and 6 from J; bases not matched to a gene: 10. The CDR3 is CASSSYRDRVSNEQFF. The CDR3 DNA reads as TGTGCCAGCAGCTCCTACCGGGACAGGGTCTCCAATGAGCAGTTCTTC.

This chain links TRBV9 with TRBJ2-3; 12 bases line up with TRBD2. CDR3 size: 17 residues. The V and J ends lost 3 bases and 2 bases, in that order; junction bases with no gene match: 7. Germline assignment: CDR1 SGDLS and CDR2 YYNGEE. This CDR3 is CASSARLAGDPTDTQYF. The DNA of the CDR3 is TGTGCCAGCAGCGCCCGACTAGCGGGGGACCCCACAGATACGCAGTATTTT.

The chain recombines TRBV10-3 with TRBJ1-1; D is undetermined. Germline CDR1 reads ENHRY; CDR2 reads SYGVKD. This CDR3 contains 14 residues. V lost 2 bases, J lost 0 bases, and 7 bases lay in between. The CDR3 nucleotides are TGTGCCATCAGTGAGCCCGGCCTGAACACTGAAGCTTTCTTT. It translates to CAISEPGLNTEAFF.

The V call is TRBV29-1, the J call TRBJ2-7; D is unresolved. Between the trimmed V and J ends, which lost 5 bases and 0 bases, there was a span of 11 bases. The germline V gene has CDR1 SQVTM and CDR2 ANQGSEA. The CDR3 has 13 residues. This CDR3 is CSVPASSSYEQYF. In DNA, the CDR3 is TGCAGCGTTCCAGCGAGTAGCTCCTACGAGCAGTACTTC.

This clonotype has a handful of counts. The rearrangement links TRBV28 to TRBJ1-1; D unclear. The germline V and J ends were trimmed by 5 bases and 0 bases, with 13 bases remaining between them. The V gene's germline CDR1 is MDHEN and CDR2 SYDVKM. The CDR3 is made up of 15 amino acids. The CDR3 protein is CASSAPRGVNTEAFF. CDR3 nucleotide sequence: TGTGCCAGCAGTGCCCCCCGGGGTGTGAACACTGAAGCTTTCTTT.

Many counts were recorded for this clonotype. This chain links TRBV5-1 with TRBJ2-1; tentative D call: TRBD2 (6 bases). The CDR3 spans 14 residues. Trimming took off 5 bases at V and 3 bases at J, with 12 bases between the two ends. Germline values: CDR1 SGHRS, CDR2 YFSETQ. This chain's CDR3 is CASRSGTDYNEQFF. For the CDR3, the DNA is TGCGCCAGCAGGTCCGGGACTGACTACAATGAGCAGTTCTTC.

This clonotype has just a few counts. This may be a read error: a much more frequent sequence differs by one nucleotide. The chain couples TRBV2 to TRBJ2-3; 8 nucleotides agree with TRBD2. The CDR3 runs to 16 residues. Germline lookup yields CDR1 SNHLY and CDR2 FYNNEI. CDR3 DNA: TGTGCCAGCACTAGCGGGCTAGCGGAGCCGGTAGATACGCATTATTTT. It encodes CASTSGLAEPVDTHYF.

This clonotype was found many times. The V gene is TRBV2, the J gene TRBJ2-1, with D perhaps TRBD2 (5 bases). V dropped 7 bases and J dropped 5 bases, with 15 bases sitting between them. The germline CDR1 and CDR2 sequences are SNHLY and FYNNEI. The CDR3 consists of 14 residues. Here the CDR3 reads CASTPGGVNNEQFF. In nucleotides, the CDR3 is TGTGCCAGCACTCCCGGAGGAGTAAACAATGAGCAGTTCTTC.

V is TRBV30 and J is TRBJ2-2; 7 bases match TRBD1. The junction had 13 bases not matched to a gene; V was cut back by 5 bases and J by 4 bases. This CDR3 contains 16 residues. Germline-derived CDR1 and CDR2 are GTSNPN and SVGIG (reference sequence). The DNA of the CDR3 is TGTGCCTGGCTCAGGGCCGGGACAGAGGCCACCGGGGAGCTGTTTTTT. Translated, it gives CAWLRAGTEATGELFF.